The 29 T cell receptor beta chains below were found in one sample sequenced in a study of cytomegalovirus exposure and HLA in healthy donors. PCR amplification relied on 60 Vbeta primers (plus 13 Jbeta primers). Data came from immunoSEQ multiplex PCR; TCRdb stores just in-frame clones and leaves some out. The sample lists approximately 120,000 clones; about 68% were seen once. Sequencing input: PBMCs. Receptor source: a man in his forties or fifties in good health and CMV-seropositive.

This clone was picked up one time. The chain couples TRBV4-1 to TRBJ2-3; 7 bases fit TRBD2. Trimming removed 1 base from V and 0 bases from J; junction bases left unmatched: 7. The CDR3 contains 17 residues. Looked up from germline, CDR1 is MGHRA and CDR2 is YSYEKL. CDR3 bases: TGCGCCAGCAGCCAAGGAGTGCTGGGGGGGAGCACAGATACGCAGTATTTT. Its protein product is CASSQGVLGGSTDTQYF.

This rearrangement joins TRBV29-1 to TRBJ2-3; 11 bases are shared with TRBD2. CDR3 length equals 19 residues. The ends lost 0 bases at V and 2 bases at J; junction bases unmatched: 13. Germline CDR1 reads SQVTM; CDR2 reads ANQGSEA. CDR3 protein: CSVEDRPSGGTLITDTQYF. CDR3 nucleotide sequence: TGCAGCGTTGAAGACCGACCTAGCGGGGGGACCCTTATCACAGATACGCAGTATTTT.

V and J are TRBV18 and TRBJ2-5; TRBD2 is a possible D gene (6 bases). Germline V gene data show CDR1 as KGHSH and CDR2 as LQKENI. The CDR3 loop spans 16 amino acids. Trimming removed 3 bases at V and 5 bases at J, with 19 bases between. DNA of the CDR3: TGTGCCAGCTCACCTCCCGGGCGGAGGGCCGAGGAGACCCAGTACTTC. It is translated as CASSPPGRRAEETQYF.

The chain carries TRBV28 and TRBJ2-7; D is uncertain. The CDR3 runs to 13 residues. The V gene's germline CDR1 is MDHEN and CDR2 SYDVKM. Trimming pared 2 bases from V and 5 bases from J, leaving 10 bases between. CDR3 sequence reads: CASSLNRRDEQYF. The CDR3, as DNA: TGTGCCAGCAGTTTAAATCGTCGGGACGAGCAGTACTTC.

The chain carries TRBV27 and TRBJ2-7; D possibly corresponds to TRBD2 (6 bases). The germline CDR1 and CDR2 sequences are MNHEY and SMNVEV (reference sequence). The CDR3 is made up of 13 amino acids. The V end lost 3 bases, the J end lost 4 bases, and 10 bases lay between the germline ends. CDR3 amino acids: CASSFVGGYEQYF. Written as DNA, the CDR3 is TGTGCCAGCAGTTTTGTGGGAGGTTACGAGCAGTACTTC.

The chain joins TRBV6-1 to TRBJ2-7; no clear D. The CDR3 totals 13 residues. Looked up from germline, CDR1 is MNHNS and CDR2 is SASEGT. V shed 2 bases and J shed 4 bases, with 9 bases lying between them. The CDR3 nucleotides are TGTGCCAGCAGTGAAATCGACGGGTACGAGCAGTACTTC. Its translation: CASSEIDGYEQYF.

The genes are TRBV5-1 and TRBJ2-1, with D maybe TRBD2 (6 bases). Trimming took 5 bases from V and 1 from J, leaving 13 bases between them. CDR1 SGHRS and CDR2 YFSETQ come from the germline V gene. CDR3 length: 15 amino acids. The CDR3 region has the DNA TGCGCCAGCAGACTTGACGGGGGATCCTACAATGAGCAGTTCTTC. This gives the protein CASRLDGGSYNEQFF.

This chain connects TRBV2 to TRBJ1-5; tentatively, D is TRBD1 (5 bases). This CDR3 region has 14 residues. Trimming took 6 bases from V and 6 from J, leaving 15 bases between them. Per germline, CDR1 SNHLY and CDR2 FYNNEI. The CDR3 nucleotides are TGTGCCAGCAGCCACCCCACGGGGGGTCAGCCCCAGCATTTT. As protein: CASSHPTGGQPQHF.

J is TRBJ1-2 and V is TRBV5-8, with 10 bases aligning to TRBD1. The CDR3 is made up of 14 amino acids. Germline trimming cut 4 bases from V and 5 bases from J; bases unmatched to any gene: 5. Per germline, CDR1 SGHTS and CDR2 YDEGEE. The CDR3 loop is CASSRRGQGYGYTF. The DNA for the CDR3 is TGTGCCAGCAGCAGGAGGGGACAGGGGTATGGCTACACCTTC.

The CDR3, as DNA: TGTGCCAGCACTTTGCGGGCGGGACAGGGGTACGAGCAGTACTTC. Translated, it gives CASTLRAGQGYEQYF. The chain combines TRBV27 with TRBJ2-7; 10 positions match TRBD1. The CDR3 contains 15 residues. Germline V gives CDR1 MNHEY, CDR2 SMNVEV (reference sequence). Losses at the gene ends were 7 bases for V and 4 bases for J; bases not matched to a gene: 10.

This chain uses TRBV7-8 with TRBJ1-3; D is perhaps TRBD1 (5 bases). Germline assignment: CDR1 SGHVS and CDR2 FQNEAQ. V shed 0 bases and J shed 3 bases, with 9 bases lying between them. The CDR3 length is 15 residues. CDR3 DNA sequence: TGTGCCAGCAGCTTAGCGCAGGGAGGTGGAAACACCATATATTTT. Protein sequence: CASSLAQGGGNTIYF.

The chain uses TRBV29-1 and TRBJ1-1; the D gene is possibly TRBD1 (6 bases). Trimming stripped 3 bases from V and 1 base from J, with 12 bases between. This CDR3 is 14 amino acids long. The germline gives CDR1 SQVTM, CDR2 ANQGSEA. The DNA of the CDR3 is TGCAGCGTTGATACAGGGATATCGAACACTGAAGCTTTCTTT. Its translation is CSVDTGISNTEAFF.

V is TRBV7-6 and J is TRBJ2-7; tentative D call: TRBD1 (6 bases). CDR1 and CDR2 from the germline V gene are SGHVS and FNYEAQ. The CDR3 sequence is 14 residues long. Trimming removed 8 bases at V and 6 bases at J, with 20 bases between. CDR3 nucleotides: TGTGCCAGCGGAACGACGGGATTGGGGGCCGAGCAGTACTTC. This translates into CASGTTGLGAEQYF.

The DNA of the CDR3 is TGTGCCAGCAGCGTCGGTCAGGGCGACACCGGGGAGCTGTTTTTT. This encodes CASSVGQGDTGELFF. This sequence joins TRBV9 and TRBJ2-2, with D perhaps TRBD1 (5 bases). Germline V lookup: CDR1 SGDLS, CDR2 YYNGEE. The CDR3 is made up of 15 amino acids. The V and J ends lost 2 bases and 3 bases respectively, with 11 bases between them.

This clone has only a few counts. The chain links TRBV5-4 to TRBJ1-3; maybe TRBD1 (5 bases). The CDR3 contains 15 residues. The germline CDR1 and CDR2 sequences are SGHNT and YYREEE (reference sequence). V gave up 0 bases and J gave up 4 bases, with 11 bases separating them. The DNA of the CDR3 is TGTGCCAGCAGCTTGGGGGGCACAAGAGGAAACACCATATATTTT. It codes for CASSLGGTRGNTIYF.

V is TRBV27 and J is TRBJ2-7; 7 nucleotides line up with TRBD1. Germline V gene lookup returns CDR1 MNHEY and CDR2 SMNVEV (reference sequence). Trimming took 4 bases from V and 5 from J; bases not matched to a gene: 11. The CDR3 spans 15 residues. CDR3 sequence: CASSWGQLAGDEQYF. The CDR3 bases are TGTGCCAGCAGTTGGGGACAGCTTGCCGGGGACGAGCAGTACTTC.

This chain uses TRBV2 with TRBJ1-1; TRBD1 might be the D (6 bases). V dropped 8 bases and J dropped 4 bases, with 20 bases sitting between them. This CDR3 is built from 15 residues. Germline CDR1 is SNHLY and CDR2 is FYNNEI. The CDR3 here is CASHEGVGLGTEAFF. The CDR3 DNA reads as TGTGCCAGCCATGAGGGGGTAGGGCTGGGCACTGAAGCTTTCTTT.

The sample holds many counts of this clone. The CDR3 here is CASTSWQGNEQFF. DNA of the CDR3: TGTGCCAGCACCTCATGGCAGGGCAATGAGCAGTTCTTC. V is TRBV6-1 and J is TRBJ2-1; D is possibly TRBD1 (5 bases). The CDR3 loop spans 13 amino acids. Germline-derived CDR1 and CDR2 are MNHNS and SASEGT. The V gene lost 7 bases and the J gene lost 6 bases, with 13 bases spanning the gap.

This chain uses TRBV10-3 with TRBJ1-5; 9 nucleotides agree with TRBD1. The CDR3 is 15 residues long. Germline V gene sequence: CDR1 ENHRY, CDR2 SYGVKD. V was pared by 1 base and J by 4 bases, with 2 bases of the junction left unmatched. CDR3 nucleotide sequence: TGTGCCATCAGTGAGTGGACAGGGGAAAATCAGCCCCAGCATTTT. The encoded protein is CAISEWTGENQPQHF.

As DNA, the CDR3 is TGTGCCAGCAGTCTAGACAGGGGGGGACAAGGGACGCAGTATTTT. Its translation is CASSLDRGGQGTQYF. The rearrangement uses TRBV2 and TRBJ2-3; 9 bases are a match to TRBD1. J was trimmed by 9 bases and V by 5 bases; bases with no gene match: 12. Germline assignment: CDR1 SNHLY and CDR2 FYNNEI. The CDR3 runs 15 residues.

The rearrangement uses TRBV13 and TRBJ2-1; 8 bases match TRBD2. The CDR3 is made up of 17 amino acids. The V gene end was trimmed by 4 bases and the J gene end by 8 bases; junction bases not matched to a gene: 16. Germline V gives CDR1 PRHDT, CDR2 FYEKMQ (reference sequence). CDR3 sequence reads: CASSYPGAGGGKDEQFF. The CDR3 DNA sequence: TGTGCCAGCAGCTACCCCGGTGCGGGAGGCGGGAAGGATGAGCAGTTCTTC.

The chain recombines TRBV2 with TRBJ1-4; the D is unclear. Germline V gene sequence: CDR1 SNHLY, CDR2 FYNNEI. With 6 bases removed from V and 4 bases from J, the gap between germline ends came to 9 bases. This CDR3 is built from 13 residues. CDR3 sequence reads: CASRWAFNEKLFF. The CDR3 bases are TGTGCCAGCAGATGGGCCTTTAATGAAAAACTGTTTTTT.

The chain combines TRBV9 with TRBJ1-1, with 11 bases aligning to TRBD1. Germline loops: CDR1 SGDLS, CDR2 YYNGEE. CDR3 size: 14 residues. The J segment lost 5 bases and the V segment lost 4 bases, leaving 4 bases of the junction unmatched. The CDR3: CASSSGTGGTEAFF. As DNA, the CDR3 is TGTGCCAGCAGCTCTGGGACAGGGGGTACTGAAGCTTTCTTT.

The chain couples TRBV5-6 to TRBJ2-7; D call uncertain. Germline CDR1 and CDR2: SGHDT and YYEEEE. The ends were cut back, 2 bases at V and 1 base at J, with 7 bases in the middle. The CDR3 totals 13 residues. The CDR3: CASSLVGSYEQYF. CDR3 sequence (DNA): TGTGCCAGCAGCTTAGTCGGGTCCTACGAGCAGTACTTC.

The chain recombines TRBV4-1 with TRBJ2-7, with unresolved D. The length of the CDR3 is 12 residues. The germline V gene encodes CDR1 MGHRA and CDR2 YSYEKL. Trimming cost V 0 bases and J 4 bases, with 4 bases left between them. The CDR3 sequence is CASSQDMYEQYF. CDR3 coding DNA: TGCGCCAGCAGCCAAGACATGTACGAGCAGTACTTC.

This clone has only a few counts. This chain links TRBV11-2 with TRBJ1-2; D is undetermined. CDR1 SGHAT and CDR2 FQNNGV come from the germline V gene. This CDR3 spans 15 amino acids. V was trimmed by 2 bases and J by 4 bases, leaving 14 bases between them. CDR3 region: CASSLSGRKVYGYTF. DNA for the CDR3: TGTGCCAGCAGCTTATCTGGGAGAAAAGTCTATGGCTACACCTTC.

CDR3 protein: CAGQGSYNSPLHF. CDR3 DNA: TGTGCCGGGCAGGGGTCCTATAATTCACCCCTCCACTTT. The gene calls are TRBV30 and TRBJ1-6; TRBD1 might be the D (6 bases). V shed 8 bases and J shed 1 base, with 9 bases lying between them. This CDR3 contains 13 residues. Germline V gene data show CDR1 as GTSNPN and CDR2 as SVGIG (reference sequence).

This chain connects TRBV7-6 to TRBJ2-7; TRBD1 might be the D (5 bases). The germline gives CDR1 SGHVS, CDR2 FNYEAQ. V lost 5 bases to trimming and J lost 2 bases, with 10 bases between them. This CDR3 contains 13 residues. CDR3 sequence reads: CASSQGETYEQYF. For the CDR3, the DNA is TGTGCCAGCAGCCAAGGGGAAACCTACGAGCAGTACTTC. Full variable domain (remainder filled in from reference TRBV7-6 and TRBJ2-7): GAGVSQSPRYKVTKRGQDVALRCDPISGHVSLYWYRQALGQGPEFLTYFNYEAQQDKSGLPNDRFSAERPEGSISTLTIQRTEQRDSAMYRCASSQGETYEQYFGPGTRLTVT.

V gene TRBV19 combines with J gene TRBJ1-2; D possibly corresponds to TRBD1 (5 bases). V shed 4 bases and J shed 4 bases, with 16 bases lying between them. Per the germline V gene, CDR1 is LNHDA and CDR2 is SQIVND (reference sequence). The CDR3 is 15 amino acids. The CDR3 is CASSSRRAGGYGYTF. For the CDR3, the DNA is TGTGCCAGTAGTAGTCGCAGGGCCGGTGGCTATGGCTACACCTTC.